The 27 T cell receptor beta chains below were found in one sample sequenced in a study of blood T cell repertoires in COVID-19. Data came from immunoSEQ multiplex PCR; TCRdb stores just in-frame clones and leaves some out. The data contain nearly 250,000 clones, approximately 86% of them singletons. The source material was peripheral blood. The receptors were sampled from a woman between 55 and 75 years old who had recovered from COVID-19.

The genes are TRBV7-8 and TRBJ2-4, with 10 nucleotides matching TRBD2. CDR1 and CDR2 (germline): SGHVS, FQNEAQ. Unmatched junction bases numbered 7, after V lost 1 base and J lost 4 bases. The CDR3 is made up of 17 amino acids. CDR3 amino acids: CASSLGFSGGTKNIQYF. In DNA form, the CDR3 reads TGTGCCAGCAGCTTAGGGTTTAGCGGGGGGACGAAAAACATTCAGTACTTC.

This chain links TRBV3-1 (or the pseudogene TRBV3-2) with TRBJ1-1; D call uncertain. Germline-derived CDR1 and CDR2 are LGHDT and YNNKEL (reference sequence). V was pared by 0 bases and J by 2 bases, with 7 bases between. There are 14 residues in the CDR3. CDR3 sequence (DNA): TGTGCCAGCAGCCAAGATCGGGGTAACACTGAAGCTTTCTTT. Its protein is CASSQDRGNTEAFF.

This chain connects TRBV15 to TRBJ2-3; TRBD2 matches 12 bases. Germline CDR1 is LNHNV and CDR2 is YYDKDF (reference sequence). V gave up 4 bases and J gave up 5 bases; unmatched junction bases: 4. The CDR3 totals 15 residues. The CDR3: CATSTSGLAGDTQYF. Written as DNA, the CDR3 is TGTGCCACCAGCACCTCGGGACTAGCGGGAGATACGCAGTATTTT.

This rearrangement joins TRBV19 to TRBJ2-2; tentatively, D is TRBD1 (6 bases). The CDR3 sequence is 13 residues long. Between the trimmed V and J ends, which lost 10 bases and 7 bases, there was a span of 16 bases. CDR1 LNHDA and CDR2 SQIVND come from the germline V gene (reference sequence). The CDR3 loop reads CATTSQGFGELFF. The CDR3 nucleotides are TGTGCCACCACCTCCCAGGGGTTCGGGGAGCTGTTTTTT. Complete variable domain (other parts from reference TRBV19 and TRBJ2-2): DGGITQSPKYLFRKEGQNVTLSCEQNLNHDAMYWYRQDPGQGLRLIYYSQIVNDFQKGDIAEGYSVSREKKESFPLTVTSAQKNPTAFYLCATTSQGFGELFFGEGSRLTVL.

J is TRBJ2-3 and V is TRBV7-6, with 7 bases lining up with TRBD2. Per the germline V gene, CDR1 is SGHVS and CDR2 is FNYEAQ. The CDR3 has 16 amino acids. V was pared by 2 bases and J by 2 bases, with 7 bases of the junction left unmatched. The DNA for the CDR3 is TGTGCCAGCAGCTTACAATCGGGGGGTACCACAGATACGCAGTATTTT. Its protein product is CASSLQSGGTTDTQYF.

In this sample, this clone turned up once. J is TRBJ2-2 and V is TRBV4-3; weak D call: TRBD1 (6 bases). The CDR3 covers 16 residues. The ends were cut back, 3 bases at V and 2 bases at J, with 13 bases in the middle. From germline, CDR1 is LGHNA and CDR2 YSLEER. The CDR3 DNA reads TGCGCCAGCAGCCAGGGGGCACCGGGTAACACCGGGGAGCTGTTTTTT. This translates into CASSQGAPGNTGELFF.

The chain recombines TRBV6-5 with TRBJ2-2; 9 bases line up with TRBD2. The CDR3 sequence is 14 residues long. V trimming: 7 bases; J trimming: 4 bases; junction bases outside the gene matches: 4. The germline V gene has CDR1 MNHEY and CDR2 SVGAGI. The CDR3 loop is CASIAGGGTGELFF. CDR3 nucleotide sequence: TGTGCCAGCATTGCGGGGGGGGGCACCGGGGAGCTGTTTTTT.

The rearrangement uses TRBV5-3 and TRBJ1-4, with D hard to call. TRBV5-3 is filed as an ORF, its function uncertain. This CDR3 is 14 amino acids long. Trimming left V 1 base short and J 0 bases short, with 4 bases between. As DNA, the CDR3 is TGTGCCAGAAGCTTGTGGCCAACTAATGAAAAACTGTTTTTT. Encoded protein: CARSLWPTNEKLFF.

The chain carries TRBV5-4 and TRBJ2-2; the match to TRBD1 covers 9 bases. The CDR3 length is 17 residues. Germline values: CDR1 SGHNT, CDR2 YYREEE (reference sequence). The V and J ends lost 3 bases and 1 base, in that order; junction bases with no gene match: 7. DNA of the CDR3: TGTGCCAGCAGCTCACCGGGACAGGGTTGGAACACCGGGGAGCTGTTTTTT. Protein product: CASSSPGQGWNTGELFF.

This clone was recorded only once. The CDR3, as DNA: TGTGCCAGCTCACCGGGACAGGGGGGGGGTGGTTCACCCCTCCACTTT. Protein product: CASSPGQGGGGSPLHF. This rearrangement joins TRBV18 to TRBJ1-6, with 11 positions matching TRBD1. The germline V gene encodes CDR1 KGHSH and CDR2 LQKENI. The CDR3 has 16 amino acids. J was trimmed by 9 bases and V by 3 bases; bases with no gene match: 7.

There are a few counts of this clone. The chain carries TRBV7-9 and TRBJ1-4; maybe TRBD1 (5 bases). The V and J ends lost 5 bases and 7 bases respectively, with 11 bases between them. This CDR3 spans 13 amino acids. Germline loops: CDR1 SEHNR, CDR2 FQNEAQ (reference sequence). The CDR3 reads CASSPPGGEKLFF. CDR3 DNA: TGTGCCAGCAGCCCTCCCGGGGGTGAAAAACTGTTTTTT.

This clone was found a few times. V is TRBV5-1 and J is TRBJ2-2, with D perhaps matching TRBD1 (6 bases). This CDR3 is 14 amino acids long. V lost 7 bases to trimming and J lost 4 bases, with 14 bases between them. Germline V CDR1 and CDR2: SGHRS, YFSETQ. CDR3 nucleotide sequence: TGCGCCAGCCTGCCGCAGGGGATCACCGGGGAGCTGTTTTTT. It translates to CASLPQGITGELFF.

The chain carries TRBV7-3 and TRBJ2-2, with 10 positions matching TRBD2. The germline V gene encodes CDR1 SGHTA and CDR2 FQGTGA. V dropped 4 bases and J dropped 0; count of bases not matched to a gene: 5. This CDR3 is built from 17 residues. CDR3 amino acids: CASSSLTSGSNTGELFF. The CDR3 region has the DNA TGTGCCAGCAGCTCCCTGACTAGCGGGTCGAACACCGGGGAGCTGTTTTTT.

The chain links TRBV6-1 to TRBJ1-5; TRBD1 matches 7 bases. This CDR3 has 14 amino acids. After removal of 3 bases from V and 7 bases from J, the junction contained 6 bases not matched to a gene. CDR1 is MNHNS, CDR2 SASEGT, per germline. DNA for the CDR3: TGTGCCAGCAGTGATGCAGACAGGGAACAGCCCCAGCATTTT. As protein: CASSDADREQPQHF.

The CDR3 nucleotides read TGTGCCAGCAGCTTAGAGGCGGGGGGGAAAGATGAGCAGTTCTTC. It translates to CASSLEAGGKDEQFF. This chain joins TRBV11-3 and TRBJ2-1; 9 positions agree with TRBD2. The CDR3 is 15 residues long. In germline, CDR1 is SGHNT, CDR2 YENEEA. The V segment lost 0 bases and the J segment 8 bases; nucleotides outside the gene matches: 5.

The chain is built from TRBV5-4 and TRBJ2-5; no clear D. There are 12 residues in the CDR3. The ends were cut back, 3 bases at V and 7 bases at J, with 10 bases in the middle. Germline values: CDR1 SGHNT, CDR2 YYREEE (reference sequence). As DNA, the CDR3 is TGTGCCAGCAGCTCCGGGTCGATGACCCAGTACTTC. It translates to CASSSGSMTQYF.

The gene calls are TRBV28 and TRBJ2-5; TRBD2 agrees at 7 bases. CDR3 length: 15 residues. Unmatched junction bases numbered 13, after V lost 7 bases and J lost 5 bases. Germline values: CDR1 MDHEN, CDR2 SYDVKM. This chain's CDR3 is CASTTLWGGKETQYF. The CDR3 region has the DNA TGTGCCAGCACTACCCTCTGGGGGGGGAAGGAGACCCAGTACTTC.

The rearrangement uses TRBV9 and TRBJ2-5, with D possibly TRBD2 on 6 matching bases. This CDR3 has 14 amino acids. Germline V lookup: CDR1 SGDLS, CDR2 YYNGEE. The V end was cut by 1 base, the J end by 2 bases, with 9 bases between. CDR3 DNA sequence: TGTGCCAGCAGCGTATTTGGAGGGCAAGAGACCCAGTACTTC. It is translated as CASSVFGGQETQYF.

This chain joins TRBV4-2 and TRBJ1-1, with a tentative D call TRBD1 (6 bases). CDR1 and CDR2 from the germline V gene are LGHNA and YNFKEQ. CDR3 length: 14 amino acids. V lost 0 bases and J lost 4, with 9 bases in between. The CDR3 DNA is TGTGCCAGCAGCCAAGAAGGGGGGGGCACTGAAGCTTTCTTT. It yields the protein CASSQEGGGTEAFF.

The rearrangement joins TRBV6-5 to TRBJ1-2; D is ambiguous. This CDR3 is built from 13 residues. Germline CDR1 MNHEY, CDR2 SVGAGI. The germline V and J ends were trimmed by 0 bases and 6 bases, with 8 bases remaining between them. For the CDR3, the DNA is TGTGCCAGCAGTTACTCGAGCCGGGATGGCTACACCTTC. It translates to CASSYSSRDGYTF.

The chain uses TRBV24-1 and TRBJ2-5; 12 positions match TRBD2. The V and J ends lost 5 bases and 6 bases, in that order; junction bases with no gene match: 6. The CDR3 runs 15 residues. The germline gives CDR1 KGHDR, CDR2 SFDVKD. The CDR3 DNA sequence: TGTGCCACCAGTGCGTGGACTAGCGGGGAGCAGACCCAGTACTTC. Encoded protein: CATSAWTSGEQTQYF.

The chain's CDR3 is CAISTRDTEAFF. CDR3 sequence (DNA): TGTGCCATCAGTACCCGGGACACTGAAGCTTTCTTT. J is TRBJ1-1 and V is TRBV10-3; D not resolved. The V end was cut by 5 bases, the J end by 3 bases, with 7 bases between. CDR1 and CDR2 from the germline V gene are ENHRY and SYGVKD. The CDR3 extends over 12 amino acids.

The chain has TRBV11-1 and TRBJ2-3; 8 bases line up with TRBD1. The germline CDR1 and CDR2 sequences are SGHAT and FQDESV (reference sequence). Unmatched junction bases numbered 8, after V lost 5 bases and J lost 4 bases. The length of the CDR3 is 15 residues. CDR3: CASSPAGGMADTQYF. CDR3 DNA sequence: TGTGCCAGCAGCCCCGCAGGGGGCATGGCAGATACGCAGTATTTT.

V usage is TRBV19 and J usage is TRBJ2-7; D is unclear. Germline-derived CDR1 and CDR2 are LNHDA and SQIVND (reference sequence). The ends were cut back, 4 bases at V and 0 bases at J, with 7 bases in the middle. CDR3 size: 13 residues. CDR3 bases: TGTGCCAGTAGTAATCTCGGCTCCTACGAGCAGTACTTC. Its translation is CASSNLGSYEQYF.

The chain joins TRBV10-3 to TRBJ1-5; D unresolved. Trimming left V 2 bases short and J 5 bases short, with 4 bases between. The CDR3 loop spans 12 amino acids. The germline V gene encodes CDR1 ENHRY and CDR2 SYGVKD. The CDR3 here is CAISEPDQPQHF. In DNA form, the CDR3 reads TGTGCCATCAGTGAGCCCGATCAGCCCCAGCATTTT.

This sequence joins TRBV12-3 or TRBV12-4 and TRBJ1-2, with 8 bases fitting TRBD1. V lost 6 bases, J lost 8 bases, and 8 bases stayed unmatched. This CDR3 has 13 amino acids. In nucleotides, the CDR3 is TGTGCCAGCAGGACCGGACAGGGCTGGGGCTACACCTTC. The encoded protein is CASRTGQGWGYTF.

This chain uses TRBV6-6 with TRBJ2-3; D not certain. Germline loops: CDR1 MNHNY, CDR2 SVGAGI (reference sequence). The V end was cut by 8 bases, the J end by 1 base, with 4 bases between. This CDR3 is built from 11 residues. CDR3 residues: CASYRTDTQYF. The CDR3 DNA is TGTGCCAGCTATCGCACAGATACGCAGTATTTT.